This T cell receptor (beta chain) was sequenced during a study of control samples from healthy donors and cancer patients. The repertoire was sequenced with immunoSEQ multiplex PCR; TCRdb's copy has only in-frame clones and lacks some. This sample has tens of thousands of clones, with around four fifths found just once. The sequence came from a man aged 25-40 years in good health. The sample taken for sequencing was blood.

The CDR3 nucleotides are TGTGCCAGCAGTGAAGGAACTGAAGCTTTCTTT. It yields the protein CASSEGTEAFF. This chain links TRBV27 with TRBJ1-1; D unclear. Germline V gene lookup returns CDR1 MNHEY and CDR2 SMNVEV (reference sequence). Trimming cost V 5 bases and J 5 bases, with 6 bases left between them. This CDR3 is built from 11 residues.